This T cell receptor (beta chain) was sequenced in a study of technical replicates of blood from a few donors. This CDR3 spans 13 amino acids. Trimming took 3 bases from V and 8 from J; bases not matched to a gene: 7. Per the germline V gene, CDR1 is GTSNPN and CDR2 is SVGIG (reference sequence). The table came from immunoSEQ multiplex PCR; TCRdb's copy has only in-frame clones and leaves some out. Of some 62,000 clones listed, more than 70% are singletons. The sample taken for sequencing was PBMCs. The TCR comes from a human donor in good health. Some clones in this sample may be carry-over from other donors' samples. The J gene is TRBJ1-5, the V gene TRBV30; 7 nucleotides agree with TRBD1. This chain's CDR3 is CAWSDRDLEPQHF. In nucleotides, the CDR3 is TGTGCCTGGAGCGACAGGGATTTGGAGCCCCAGCATTTT.